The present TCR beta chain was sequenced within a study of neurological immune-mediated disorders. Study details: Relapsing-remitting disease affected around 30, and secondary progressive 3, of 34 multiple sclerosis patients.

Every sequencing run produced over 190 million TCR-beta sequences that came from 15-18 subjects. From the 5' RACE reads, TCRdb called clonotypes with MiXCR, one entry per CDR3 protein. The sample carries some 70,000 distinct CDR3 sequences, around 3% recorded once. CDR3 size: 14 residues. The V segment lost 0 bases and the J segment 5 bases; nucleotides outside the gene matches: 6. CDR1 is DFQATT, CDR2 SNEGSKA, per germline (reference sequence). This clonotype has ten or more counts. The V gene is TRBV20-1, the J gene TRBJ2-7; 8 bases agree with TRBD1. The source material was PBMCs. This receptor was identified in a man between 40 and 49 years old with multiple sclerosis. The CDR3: CSARDHGQGHEQYF. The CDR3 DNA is TGCAGTGCTAGAGATCACGGACAGGGCCACGAGCAGTACTTC.